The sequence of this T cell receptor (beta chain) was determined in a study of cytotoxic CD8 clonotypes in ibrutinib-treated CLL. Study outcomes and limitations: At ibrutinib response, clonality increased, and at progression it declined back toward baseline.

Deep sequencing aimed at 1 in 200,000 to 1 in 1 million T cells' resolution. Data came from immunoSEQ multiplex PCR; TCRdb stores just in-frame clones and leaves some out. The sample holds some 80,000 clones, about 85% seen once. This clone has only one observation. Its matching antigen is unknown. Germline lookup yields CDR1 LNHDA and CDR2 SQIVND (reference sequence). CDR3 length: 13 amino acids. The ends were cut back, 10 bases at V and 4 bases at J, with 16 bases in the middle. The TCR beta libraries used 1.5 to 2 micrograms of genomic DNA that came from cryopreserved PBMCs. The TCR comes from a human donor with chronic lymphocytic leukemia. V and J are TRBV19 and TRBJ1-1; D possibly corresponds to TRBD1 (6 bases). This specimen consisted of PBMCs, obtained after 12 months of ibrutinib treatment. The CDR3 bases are TGTGCCACCTCCCGAGGGGGGGGCACTGAAGCTTTCTTT. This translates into CATSRGGGTEAFF.